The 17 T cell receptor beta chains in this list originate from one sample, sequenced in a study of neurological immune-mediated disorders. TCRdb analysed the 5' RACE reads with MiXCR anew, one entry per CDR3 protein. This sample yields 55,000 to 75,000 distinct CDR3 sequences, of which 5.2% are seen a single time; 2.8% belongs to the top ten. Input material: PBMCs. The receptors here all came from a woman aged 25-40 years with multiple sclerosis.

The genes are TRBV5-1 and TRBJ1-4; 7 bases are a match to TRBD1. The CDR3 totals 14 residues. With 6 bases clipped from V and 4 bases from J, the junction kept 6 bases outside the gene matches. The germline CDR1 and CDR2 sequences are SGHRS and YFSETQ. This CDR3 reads CASTLTGNNEKLFF. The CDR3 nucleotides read TGCGCCAGCACCCTGACAGGGAATAATGAAAAACTGTTTTTT.

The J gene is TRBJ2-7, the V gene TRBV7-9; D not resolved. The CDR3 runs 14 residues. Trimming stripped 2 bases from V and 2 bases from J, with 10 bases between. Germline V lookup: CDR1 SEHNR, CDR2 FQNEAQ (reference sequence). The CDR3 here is CASSLTVSAYEQYF. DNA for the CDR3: TGTGCCAGCAGCTTAACAGTAAGTGCCTACGAGCAGTACTTC.

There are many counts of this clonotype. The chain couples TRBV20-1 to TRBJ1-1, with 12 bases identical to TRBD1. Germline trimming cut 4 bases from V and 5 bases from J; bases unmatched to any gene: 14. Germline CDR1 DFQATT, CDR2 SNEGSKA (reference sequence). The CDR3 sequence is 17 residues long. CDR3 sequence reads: CSAMWDRGRTGWTEAFF. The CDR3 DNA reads TGCAGTGCTATGTGGGACAGGGGGCGCACGGGATGGACTGAAGCTTTCTTT.

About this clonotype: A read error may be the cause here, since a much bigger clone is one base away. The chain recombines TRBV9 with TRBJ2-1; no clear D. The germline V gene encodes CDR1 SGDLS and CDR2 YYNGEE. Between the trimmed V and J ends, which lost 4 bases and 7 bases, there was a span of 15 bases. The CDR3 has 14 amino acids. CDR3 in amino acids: CASSTGKGRNEQFF. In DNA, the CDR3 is TGTGCCAGCAGCACCGGAAAGGGTAGGAATGAGCAGTTCTTC.

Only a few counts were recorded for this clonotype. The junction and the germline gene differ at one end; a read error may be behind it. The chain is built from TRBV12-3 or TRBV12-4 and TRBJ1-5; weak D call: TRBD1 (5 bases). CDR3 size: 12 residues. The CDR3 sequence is CASSFAGPELNF. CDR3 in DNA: TGTGCCAGCAGTTTCGCGGGGCCCGAACTGAATTTT.

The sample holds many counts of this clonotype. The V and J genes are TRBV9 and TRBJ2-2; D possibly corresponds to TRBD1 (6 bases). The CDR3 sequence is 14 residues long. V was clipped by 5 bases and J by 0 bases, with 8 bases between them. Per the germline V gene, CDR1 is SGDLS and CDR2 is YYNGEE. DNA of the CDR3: TGTGCCAGCAGGACAGGAGCGAACACCGGGGAGCTGTTTTTT. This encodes CASRTGANTGELFF.

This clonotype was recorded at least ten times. CDR3 nucleotide sequence: TGTTCTTCGGGGGATGATGACACAGATACGCAGTATTTT. Its translation: CSSGDDDTDTQYF. The chain joins TRBV10-3 to TRBJ2-3; D might be TRBD2 (6 bases). From germline, CDR1 is ENHRY and CDR2 SYGVKD. This CDR3 contains 13 residues.

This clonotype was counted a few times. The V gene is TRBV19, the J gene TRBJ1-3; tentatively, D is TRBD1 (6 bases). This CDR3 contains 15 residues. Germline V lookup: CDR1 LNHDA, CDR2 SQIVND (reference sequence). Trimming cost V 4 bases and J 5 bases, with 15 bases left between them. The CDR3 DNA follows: TGTGCCAGTAGTAAACGTCCCGGGACAAGAAACACCATATATTTT. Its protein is CASSKRPGTRNTIYF.

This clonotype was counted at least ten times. In nucleotides, the CDR3 is TGTGCCAGCAGCTCGAGAGGGACAGATACGCAGTATTTT. Amino acid sequence: CASSSRGTDTQYF. The V call is TRBV7-2, the J call TRBJ2-3; a possible D gene is TRBD2 (5 bases). The CDR3 consists of 13 residues. From germline, CDR1 is SGHTA and CDR2 FQGNSA. V lost 4 bases and J lost 3, with 8 bases in between.

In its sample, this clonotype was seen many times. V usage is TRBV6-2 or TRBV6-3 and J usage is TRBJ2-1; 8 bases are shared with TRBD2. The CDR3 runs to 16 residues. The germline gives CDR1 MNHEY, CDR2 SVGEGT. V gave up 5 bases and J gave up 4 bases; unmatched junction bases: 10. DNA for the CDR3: TGTGCCAGCAGTGGGCTAGCGGGCCCACGGTACAATGAGCAGTTCTTC. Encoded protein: CASSGLAGPRYNEQFF.

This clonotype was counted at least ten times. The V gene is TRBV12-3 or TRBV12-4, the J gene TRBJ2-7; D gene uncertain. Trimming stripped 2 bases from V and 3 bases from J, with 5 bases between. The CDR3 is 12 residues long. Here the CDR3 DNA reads TGTGCCAGCAGTTTATTCAGCTACGAGCAGTACTTC. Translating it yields CASSLFSYEQYF.

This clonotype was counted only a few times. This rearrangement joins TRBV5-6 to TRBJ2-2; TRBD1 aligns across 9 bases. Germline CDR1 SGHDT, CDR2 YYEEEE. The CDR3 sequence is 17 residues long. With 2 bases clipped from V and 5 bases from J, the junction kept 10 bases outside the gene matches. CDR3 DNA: TGTGCCAGCAGCTTAATGGGACAGGGATCGTGGACCGGGGAGCTGTTTTTT. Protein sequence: CASSLMGQGSWTGELFF. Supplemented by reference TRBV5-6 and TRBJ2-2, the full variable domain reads DAGVTQSPTHLIKTRGQQVTLRCSPKSGHDTVSWYQQALGQGPQFIFQYYEEEERQRGNFPDRFSGHQFPNYSSELNVNALLLGDSALYLCASSLMGQGSWTGELFFGEGSRLTVL.

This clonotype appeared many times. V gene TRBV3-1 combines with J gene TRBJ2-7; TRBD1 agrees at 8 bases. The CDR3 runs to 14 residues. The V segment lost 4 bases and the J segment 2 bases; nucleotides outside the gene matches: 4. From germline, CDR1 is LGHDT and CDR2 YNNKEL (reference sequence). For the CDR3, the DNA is TGTGCCAGCAGCCCTAGGGGACAGGCCTACGAGCAGTACTTC. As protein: CASSPRGQAYEQYF.

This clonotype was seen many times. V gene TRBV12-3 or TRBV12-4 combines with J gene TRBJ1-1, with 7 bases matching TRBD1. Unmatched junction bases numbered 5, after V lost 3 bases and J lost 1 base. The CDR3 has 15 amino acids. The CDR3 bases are TGTGCCAGCAGTTTTGGGGACAGAGGGAACACTGAAGCTTTCTTT. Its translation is CASSFGDRGNTEAFF.

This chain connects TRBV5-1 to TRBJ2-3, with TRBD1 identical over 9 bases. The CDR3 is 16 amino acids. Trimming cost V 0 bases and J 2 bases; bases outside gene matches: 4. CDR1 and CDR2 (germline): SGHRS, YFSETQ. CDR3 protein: CASSLGTGVYTDTQYF. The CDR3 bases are TGCGCCAGCAGCTTGGGGACAGGGGTCTACACAGATACGCAGTATTTT.

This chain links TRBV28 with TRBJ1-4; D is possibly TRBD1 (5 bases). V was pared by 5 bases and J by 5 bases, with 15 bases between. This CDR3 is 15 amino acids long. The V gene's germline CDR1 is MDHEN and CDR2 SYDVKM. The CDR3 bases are TGTGCCAGCAGTCCCAGGGACTTATCGAATGAAAAACTGTTTTTT. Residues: CASSPRDLSNEKLFF.

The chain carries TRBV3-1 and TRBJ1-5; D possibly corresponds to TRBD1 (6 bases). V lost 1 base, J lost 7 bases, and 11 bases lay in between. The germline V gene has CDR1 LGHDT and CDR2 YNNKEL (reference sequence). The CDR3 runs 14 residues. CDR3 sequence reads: CASSQGQGRQPQHF. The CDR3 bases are TGTGCCAGCAGCCAAGGGCAGGGGAGACAGCCCCAGCATTTT. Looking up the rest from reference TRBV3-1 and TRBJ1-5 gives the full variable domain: DTAVSQTPKYLVTQMGNDKSIKCEQNLGHDTMYWYKQDSKKFLKIMFSYNNKELIINETVPNRFSPKSPDKAHLNLHINSLELGDSAVYFCASSQGQGRQPQHFGDGTRLSIL.